These 27 T cell receptor beta chains originate from one sample sequenced in a study of T cells in localized non-small cell lung cancer (dated by TCRdb to the early 2020s). The library was produced with the immunoSEQ multiplex PCR assay. TCRdb holds this immuneACCESS table with in-frame rearrangements only. Some clones are missing; in checked studies, unresolved V genes explain under half, and the rest has no known cause. For this sample there are fewer than 40,000 clones; over 75% appear just once. The ten most abundant clones make up around 4% of the sample. The sample consisted of peripheral blood, taken before any cancer treatment. These receptors all come from a male donor at least 60 years old with stage III lung adenocarcinoma.

DNA of the CDR3: TGTGCCATCAGTGAGTTGGACAGGGGCAACACTGAAGCTTTCTTT. Protein product: CAISELDRGNTEAFF. The chain links TRBV10-3 to TRBJ1-1; 9 nucleotides match TRBD1. The germline V gene has CDR1 ENHRY and CDR2 SYGVKD. The CDR3 consists of 15 residues. The J segment lost 2 bases and the V segment lost 1 base, leaving 2 bases of the junction unmatched.

V is TRBV30 and J is TRBJ1-1; TRBD1 aligns across 8 bases. The CDR3 covers 15 residues. Germline V CDR1 and CDR2: GTSNPN, SVGIG (reference sequence). Trimming at V came to 4 bases and at J to 2 bases, leaving 9 bases not matched to a gene. CDR3 sequence reads: CAWNRPGTGNTEAFF. The DNA of the CDR3 is TGTGCCTGGAACCGACCCGGGACAGGTAACACTGAAGCTTTCTTT.

The gene calls are TRBV7-9 and TRBJ2-7; 13 nucleotides line up with TRBD2. V shed 5 bases and J 2 bases; nucleotides not matched to a gene: 3. This CDR3 comprises 15 residues. Germline CDR1 reads SEHNR; CDR2 reads FQNEAQ (reference sequence). CDR3 in amino acids: CASSRTSGSPYEQYF. In nucleotides, the CDR3 is TGTGCCAGCAGCCGGACTAGCGGGAGCCCCTACGAGCAGTACTTC.

The chain links TRBV19 to TRBJ1-2, with D perhaps TRBD1 (5 bases). The V gene's germline CDR1 is LNHDA and CDR2 SQIVND (reference sequence). The CDR3 extends over 15 amino acids. V dropped 4 bases and J dropped 5 bases, with 17 bases sitting between them. In DNA, the CDR3 is TGTGCCAGTAGTAATGGCGTTGGGGGTTCGTATGGCTACACCTTC. It translates to CASSNGVGGSYGYTF.

J is TRBJ1-1 and V is TRBV6-5; possible D gene TRBD1, 5 bases. CDR1 is MNHEY and CDR2 is SVGAGI in the germline V gene. V was cut by 3 bases and J by 1 base, with 9 bases left in between. This CDR3 comprises 14 residues. The CDR3 DNA reads as TGTGCCAGCAGTTATTACGACAGGAACACTGAAGCTTTCTTT. Translating gives CASSYYDRNTEAFF.

The J gene is TRBJ1-4, the V gene TRBV6-5; D uncertain. This CDR3 comprises 15 residues. V lost 5 bases and J lost 4, with 14 bases in between. Germline V gene lookup returns CDR1 MNHEY and CDR2 SVGAGI. CDR3 residues: CASSGSQRNNEKLFF. The CDR3 coding sequence is TGTGCCAGCAGTGGCAGTCAGAGAAATAATGAAAAACTGTTTTTT.

This chain joins TRBV27 and TRBJ1-2, with 9 bases that match TRBD1. V shed 4 bases, J shed 8 bases, and the junction held 8 bases outside the gene matches. The CDR3 spans 14 residues. Germline lookup yields CDR1 MNHEY and CDR2 SMNVEV (reference sequence). In DNA, the CDR3 is TGTGCCAGCAGTTCAAGGGGACAGGGTAGAGGCTACACCTTC. The encoded protein is CASSSRGQGRGYTF.

The CDR3 DNA reads as TGTGCCTGGAGTACAGGGGTTGTAGCTTTCTTT. Translating it yields CAWSTGVVAFF. The chain couples TRBV30 to TRBJ1-1, with 7 bases lining up with TRBD1. With V trimmed by 2 bases and J by 10 bases, 4 bases remained unmatched. The CDR3 consists of 11 residues. CDR1 and CDR2 (germline): GTSNPN, SVGIG (reference sequence).

V is TRBV7-8 and J is TRBJ2-2; D possibly corresponds to TRBD1 (5 bases). The CDR3 runs 15 residues. V lost 2 bases and J 1 base, leaving 8 bases between the germline ends. Germline V gene lookup returns CDR1 SGHVS and CDR2 FQNEAQ. The CDR3: CASSLNRQNTGELFF. In DNA, the CDR3 is TGTGCCAGCAGCTTAAACAGGCAGAACACCGGGGAGCTGTTTTTT.

This rearrangement joins TRBV25-1 to TRBJ1-1; 9 nucleotides agree with TRBD1. CDR3 length: 14 residues. J gave up 3 bases and V 6 bases, and 5 bases lay outside the gene matches. Per the germline V gene, CDR1 is MGHDK and CDR2 is SYGVNS. CDR3 sequence: CASSKQGADTEAFF. Written as DNA, the CDR3 is TGTGCCAGCAGCAAACAGGGGGCGGACACTGAAGCTTTCTTT.

This clone was observed a handful of times. This chain uses TRBV5-4 with TRBJ2-7; possibly TRBD2 for D (6 bases). Germline values: CDR1 SGHNT, CDR2 YYREEE (reference sequence). The V end was cut by 4 bases, the J end by 2 bases, with 13 bases between. The CDR3 is 14 amino acids. The CDR3 DNA reads as TGTGCCAGCAGCCTCGGGACTGGGGCCTACGAGCAGTACTTC. It codes for CASSLGTGAYEQYF.

The rearrangement uses TRBV4-1 and TRBJ2-1, with D uncertain. V was pared by 1 base and J by 14 bases, with 15 bases between. Per germline, CDR1 MGHRA and CDR2 YSYEKL. This CDR3 has 13 residues. CDR3 sequence reads: CASSQVWGSIEFF. CDR3 coding DNA: TGCGCCAGCAGCCAAGTTTGGGGATCGATCGAGTTCTTC.

This clone was counted only a few times. The V gene is TRBV2, the J gene TRBJ2-7, with no clear D. Germline-derived CDR1 and CDR2 are SNHLY and FYNNEI. The CDR3 has 12 amino acids. With 3 bases removed from V and 7 bases from J, the gap between germline ends came to 10 bases. In DNA, the CDR3 is TGTGCCAGCAGTGACTCTTTGGGGGAGCAGTACTTC. Its protein is CASSDSLGEQYF.

The J gene is TRBJ2-2, the V gene TRBV27; 12 bases line up with TRBD2. This CDR3 contains 19 residues. V shed 2 bases and J 4 bases; nucleotides not matched to a gene: 11. Per the germline V gene, CDR1 is MNHEY and CDR2 is SMNVEV (reference sequence). The DNA for the CDR3 is TGTGCCAGCAGTTTACCAACTAGCGGGAGGAAGCGGAGCACCGGGGAGCTGTTTTTT. It is translated as CASSLPTSGRKRSTGELFF.

The J gene is TRBJ1-1, the V gene TRBV29-1; no clear D gene. Germline loops: CDR1 SQVTM, CDR2 ANQGSEA. V was shortened by 7 bases and J by 3 bases, with 12 bases between the two germline ends. This CDR3 contains 12 residues. In DNA, the CDR3 is TGCAGCGGTGGGGAGAGGGACACTGAAGCTTTCTTT. Translated, it gives CSGGERDTEAFF.

This clone was recorded only once. V is TRBV18 and J is TRBJ1-3; TRBD1 agrees at 7 bases. V lost 6 bases to trimming and J lost 4 bases; unmatched junction nucleotides: 12. The CDR3 runs to 16 residues. Germline CDR1 and CDR2: KGHSH and LQKENI. The CDR3 sequence is CASSPPTGNLGNTIYF. The CDR3 DNA reads TGTGCCAGCTCGCCCCCGACAGGGAATCTCGGAAACACCATATATTTT.

This chain uses TRBV30 with TRBJ1-5, with TRBD1 matching 9 bases. CDR1 and CDR2 from the germline V gene are GTSNPN and SVGIG (reference sequence). The junction had 4 bases not matched to a gene; V was cut back by 3 bases and J by 4 bases. The CDR3 runs to 14 residues. CDR3 nucleotide sequence: TGTGCCTGGAGCCCGACAGGGGGTAATCAGCCCCAGCATTTT. It yields the protein CAWSPTGGNQPQHF.

The CDR3 DNA follows: TGTGCCAGCTCACCACCGGGACAGGGCCCCCACGAGCAGTACTTC. This encodes CASSPPGQGPHEQYF. The chain links TRBV18 to TRBJ2-7; 9 nucleotides agree with TRBD1. V shed 0 bases, J shed 5 bases, and the junction held 5 bases outside the gene matches. The length of the CDR3 is 15 residues. Germline CDR1 KGHSH, CDR2 LQKENI.

This chain links TRBV6-4 with TRBJ1-4, with 10 bases identical to TRBD1. The CDR3 runs to 14 residues. The V gene's germline CDR1 is MRHNA and CDR2 SNTAGT. Trimming took 7 bases from V and 7 from J; bases not matched to a gene: 6. The CDR3 sequence is CASNPGDRGEKLFF. In nucleotides, the CDR3 is TGTGCCAGCAATCCCGGGGACAGGGGTGAAAAACTGTTTTTT.

The chain links TRBV15 to TRBJ2-1; tentatively, D is TRBD2 (5 bases). The CDR3 sequence is 15 residues long. V dropped 1 base and J dropped 6 bases, with 13 bases sitting between them. The germline CDR1 and CDR2 sequences are LNHNV and YYDKDF (reference sequence). CDR3 DNA: TGTGCCACCAGCAGAGGTACTAGATTGGTCAATGAGCAGTTCTTC. Its translation: CATSRGTRLVNEQFF.

V is TRBV6-1 and J is TRBJ2-3; 10 positions match TRBD2. The germline V gene has CDR1 MNHNS and CDR2 SASEGT. The CDR3 contains 18 residues. V was clipped by 1 base and J by 3 bases; unmatched bases: 10. For the CDR3, the DNA is TGTGCCAGCAGTGAAGAATTAGCGGGAGGCGGGGGGACAGATACGCAGTATTTT. Encoded protein: CASSEELAGGGGTDTQYF.

The J gene is TRBJ2-2, the V gene TRBV9, with TRBD2 matching 10 bases. The CDR3 consists of 16 residues. Germline CDR1 is SGDLS and CDR2 is YYNGEE. Trimming took 0 bases from V and 5 from J; bases not matched to a gene: 4. CDR3 nucleotides: TGTGCCAGCAGCGTAGACCTAGCGGGAGCGACCGGGGAGCTGTTTTTT. This encodes CASSVDLAGATGELFF.

The chain is built from TRBV6-4 and TRBJ2-3, with D possibly matching TRBD2 (5 bases). Germline lookup yields CDR1 MRHNA and CDR2 SNTAGT. Trimming pared 4 bases from V and 3 bases from J, leaving 14 bases between. There are 15 residues in the CDR3. The chain's CDR3 is CASSAAEGLTDTQYF. CDR3 coding DNA: TGTGCCAGCAGTGCTGCCGAGGGTTTGACAGATACGCAGTATTTT.

The chain employs TRBV25-1 and TRBJ2-7; D may match TRBD1 or TRBD2 (5 bases each). The V end was cut by 5 bases, the J end by 6 bases, with 11 bases between. The germline gives CDR1 MGHDK, CDR2 SYGVNS. The CDR3 is made up of 12 amino acids. This CDR3 is CASSWDGFEQYF. Here the CDR3 DNA reads TGTGCCAGCAGTTGGGACGGATTCGAGCAGTACTTC.

The chain joins TRBV6-1 to TRBJ2-2; a possible D gene is TRBD2 (6 bases). The CDR3 has 15 amino acids. Germline assignment: CDR1 MNHNS and CDR2 SASEGT. V lost 7 bases and J 2 bases, leaving 14 bases between the germline ends. The CDR3 sequence is CASKEGMINTGELFF. The CDR3 coding sequence is TGTGCCAGCAAGGAGGGGATGATAAACACCGGGGAGCTGTTTTTT.

This chain uses TRBV6-1 with TRBJ1-5; D call uncertain. Germline-derived CDR1 and CDR2 are MNHNS and SASEGT. This CDR3 is 14 amino acids long. V lost 2 bases to trimming and J lost 2 bases, with 7 bases between them. The CDR3 DNA is TGTGCCAGCAGTGAATTTGCAGGCAATCAGCCCCAGCATTTT. Protein product: CASSEFAGNQPQHF.

The V and J genes are TRBV15 and TRBJ1-5; 7 bases line up with TRBD1. Unmatched junction bases numbered 5, after V lost 3 bases and J lost 6 bases. The CDR3 consists of 14 residues. Germline loops: CDR1 LNHNV, CDR2 YYDKDF (reference sequence). CDR3 sequence reads: CATSRETGLQPQHF. As DNA, the CDR3 is TGTGCCACCAGCAGGGAGACAGGGCTTCAGCCCCAGCATTTT.